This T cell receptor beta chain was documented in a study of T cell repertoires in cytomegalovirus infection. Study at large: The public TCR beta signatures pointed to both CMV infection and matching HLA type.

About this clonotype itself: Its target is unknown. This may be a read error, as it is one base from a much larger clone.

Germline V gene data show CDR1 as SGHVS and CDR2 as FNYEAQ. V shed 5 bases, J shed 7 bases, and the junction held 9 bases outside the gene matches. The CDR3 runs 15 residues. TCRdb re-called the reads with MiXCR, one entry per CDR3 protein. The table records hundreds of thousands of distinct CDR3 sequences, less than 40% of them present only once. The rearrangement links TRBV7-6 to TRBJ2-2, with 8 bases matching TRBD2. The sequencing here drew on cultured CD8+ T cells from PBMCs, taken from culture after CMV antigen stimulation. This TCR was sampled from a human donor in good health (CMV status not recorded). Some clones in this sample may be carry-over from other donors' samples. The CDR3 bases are TGTGCCAGCAGCCCCTTGAGTAGCGGGGTCGGGGAGCTGTTTTTT. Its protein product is CASSPLSSGVGELFF.